Given below is one T cell receptor beta chain in context. Here immunoSEQ multiplex PCR was the method, and the copy in TCRdb shows in-frame clones only, minus some. The sample has about 110,000 clones; roughly 90% are singletons. The CDR3 is 13 residues long. Germline CDR1 and CDR2: SGHRS and YFSETQ. Trimming left V 7 bases short and J 5 bases short, with 12 bases between. This entry comes from a study of OX40 agonist ivuxolimab in advanced cancers. The chain couples TRBV5-1 to TRBJ1-4; no clear D. The source is an adult with an advanced solid tumor such as melanoma, head and neck, liver or kidney cancer. This specimen consisted of CD4+ or CD8+ T cells sorted from blood, obtained in a trial of the OX40 agonist ivuxolimab. CDR3 sequence reads: CASARAKNEKLFF. The CDR3 DNA sequence: TGCGCCAGCGCTCGAGCTAAAAATGAAAAACTGTTTTTT. Complete variable domain (other parts from reference TRBV5-1 and TRBJ1-4): KAGVTQTPRYLIKTRGQQVTLSCSPISGHRSVSWYQQTPGQGLQFLFEYFSETQRNKGNFPGRFSGRQFSNSRSEMNVSTLELGDSALYLCASARAKNEKLFFGSGTQLSVL.